The rows below give T cell receptor beta chains drawn from one sample of a study of blood T cell repertoires in COVID-19. Sequenced by immunoSEQ multiplex PCR; TCRdb stores in-frame clones only, minus some. The sample holds 300,000 to 350,000 clones; approximately 85% are singletons and the top ten take less than 2.5%. The sequenced sample consisted of PBMCs or T cells enriched from blood (not recorded which). The receptor source for this set is a man aged 25-45 years who had recovered from COVID-19. CDR3s include the opening cysteine and the closing phenylalanine or tryptophan. The order of the fields is clone size, V gene, D gene, J gene, CDR3 DNA, CDR3 protein. D genes are given only for firm matches. Clone sizes are given selectively: once, few, many, or a class where the clone is expanded.

>-|TRBV5-8|-|TRBJ1-6
TGTGCCAGCAGCCGGGGGAGCAGGTCCCCAAATTCACCCCTCCACTTT
CASSRGSRSPNSPLHF
>-|TRBV30|-|TRBJ2-7
TGTGCCTGGAGTGTACGGCGTAATAGGGACATTGCCTACGAGCAGTACTTC
CAWSVRRNRDIAYEQYF
>few|TRBV2|TRBD1|TRBJ2-7
TGTGCCAGCAGTGCGAGGACAGGGGTCTACGAGCAGTACTTC
CASSARTGVYEQYF
>-|TRBV6-5|-|TRBJ1-2
TGTGCCAGCAGTTACTCGAGGGGGGGCGCGTCTGGCTACACCTTC
CASSYSRGGASGYTF
>-|TRBV19|-|TRBJ1-5
TGTGCCAGTAGGGAACGACAGTATAGCAATCAGCCCCAGCATTTT
CASRERQYSNQPQHF
>-|TRBV11-2|-|TRBJ2-3
TGTGCCAGCAGCTTCTTGCGGCCGAATTTCGGCACAGATACGCAGTATTTT
CASSFLRPNFGTDTQYF
>few|TRBV30|-|TRBJ2-7
TGTGCCTGGGATGACCCCTGGACAGTAAACTCTAGGCAGTACTTC
CAWDDPWTVNSRQYF
>-|TRBV10-3|TRBD2|TRBJ2-1
TGTGCCATCTCCCCTAGCGGGGGGGTAAGATATGAGCAGTTCTTC
CAISPSGGVRYEQFF
>-|TRBV12-5|-|TRBJ1-1
TGTGCTAGTGAAAAACAGGGGAACACTGAAGCTTTCTTT
CASEKQGNTEAFF
>once|TRBV5-1|-|TRBJ1-1
TGCGCCAGCAGCTTGGAGTCGGACACTGAAGCTTTCTTT
CASSLESDTEAFF
>-|TRBV2|TRBD1|TRBJ1-5
TGTGCCAGCAGTGCGGACAGGGTAGGCAATCAGCCCCAGCATTTT
CASSADRVGNQPQHF
>-|TRBV7-3|-|TRBJ2-3
TGTGCCAGCAGCCGACTCGCCCGCGCAGATACGCAGTATTTT
CASSRLARADTQYF
>-|TRBV4-1|-|TRBJ1-6
TGCGCCAGCAGCCAAGACTCCCGACAGGACAATAATTCACCCCTCCACTTT
CASSQDSRQDNNSPLHF
>many|TRBV30|TRBD1|TRBJ2-2
TGTGCCTTTGAAAGGACAGGATGGGCCGGGGAGCTGTTTTTT
CAFERTGWAGELFF
>-|TRBV4-3|-|TRBJ2-5
TGCGCCAGCAGCCAAGATGCGGGGGCCACCAATGGGGGGACCCAGTACTTC
CASSQDAGATNGGTQYF
>-|TRBV24-1|TRBD1|TRBJ1-2
TGTGCCACACAACCGGGACAGGGGTTTAACTATGGCTACACCTTC
CATQPGQGFNYGYTF
>-|TRBV2|TRBD1|TRBJ1-2
TGTGCCAGCAAGAGGACAGGGGGTACGAGTGGCTACACCTTC
CASKRTGGTSGYTF
>-|TRBV9|TRBD2|TRBJ2-3
TGTGCCAGCAGCGTAGAAAGCGGGGGGTCAGATACGCAGTATTTT
CASSVESGGSDTQYF
>-|TRBV5-1|TRBD1|TRBJ1-1
TGCGCCAGCAGCTTGGGCGACAGGGTGAACACTGAAGCTTTCTTT
CASSLGDRVNTEAFF
>once|TRBV3-1/TRBV3-2|TRBD1|TRBJ1-2
TGTGCCAGCAGTTGGGACAGGGATGGCTACACCTTC
CASSWDRDGYTF
>-|TRBV7-2|TRBD1|TRBJ2-1
TGTGCCAGCAGCCTTAGGACCGGGACAGGGGCTAATGAGCAGTTCTTC
CASSLRTGTGANEQFF
>-|TRBV12-5|-|TRBJ2-2
TGTGCTAGTGTCCTCCCGCGTACAGGAAGAGAGAAAACCGGGGAGCTGTTTTTT
CASVLPRTGREKTGELFF
>-|TRBV5-1|TRBD1|TRBJ2-3
TGCGCCAGCCTCCTCCAGGGGGAGGATACGCAGTATTTT
CASLLQGEDTQYF
>-|TRBV5-6|-|TRBJ1-5
TGTGCCAGCAGCTTGGGGTCAGGGATAGGCCAGCCCCAGCATTTT
CASSLGSGIGQPQHF
>-|TRBV6-5|-|TRBJ1-2
TGTGCCAGCAGTTACCCCGGCGCGGGTAACTATGGCTACACCTTC
CASSYPGAGNYGYTF
>-|TRBV30|-|TRBJ1-1
TGTGCCTGGAGCTTCGGTTATACAGAACCCACTGAAGCTTTCTTT
CAWSFGYTEPTEAFF
>few|TRBV2|-|TRBJ1-1
TGTGCCAGCAGTGATGAACGGGGTGAAGCTTTCTTT
CASSDERGEAFF
>few|TRBV5-5|-|TRBJ1-1
TGTGCCAGCAGCTTGCAGGGTAGTGGCACTGAAGCTTTCTTT
CASSLQGSGTEAFF
>-|TRBV7-6|TRBD2|TRBJ2-5
TGTGCCAGCAGCTTAGCGCCGGCGCGGGGGGGAAGCCAAGAGACCCAGTACTTC
CASSLAPARGGSQETQYF
>-|TRBV6-5|-|TRBJ2-1
TGTGCCAGCAGTTATGGTACAGCTTCCTCCTACAATGAGCAGTTCTTC
CASSYGTASSYNEQFF
>-|TRBV2|-|TRBJ1-6
TGTGCCAGCAAGGACAGTTTTAATTCACCCCTCCACTTT
CASKDSFNSPLHF
>-|TRBV2|TRBD2|TRBJ2-1
TGTGCCAGCAGTCTTGGAGCGGGGGGGCCCTCCTACAATGAGCAGTTCTTC
CASSLGAGGPSYNEQFF
>-|TRBV2|TRBD1|TRBJ1-2
TGTGCCAGCAGTGTAGGCGACAGGGGGAACTATGGCTACACCTTC
CASSVGDRGNYGYTF
>-|TRBV5-1|TRBD2|TRBJ2-5
TGCGCCAGCAGTATGAGCGGGGGGGCCCAGGAGACCCAGTACTTC
CASSMSGGAQETQYF
>once|TRBV5-1|-|TRBJ1-2
TGCGCCAGCAGCGTATTCCCCGGGACACAAGGCTACACCTTC
CASSVFPGTQGYTF
>-|TRBV7-3|TRBD2|TRBJ2-5
TGTGCCAGCAGCTCAGGACTAGCGGGGGGCCAAGAGACCCAGTACTTC
CASSSGLAGGQETQYF
>-|TRBV28|-|TRBJ2-1
TGTGCCAGCAGTTTGGTCAGGGCTGTTGAGCAGTTCTTC
CASSLVRAVEQFF
>-|TRBV11-2|-|TRBJ2-7
TGTGCCAGCAGCCAAAGGACTGGGGTCTACGAGCAGTACTTC
CASSQRTGVYEQYF
>-|TRBV5-6|TRBD2|TRBJ2-1
TGTGCCAGCACCAGCGGGGAAGGAACCCAAGAAAGCTCCTACAATGAGCAGTTCTTC
CASTSGEGTQESSYNEQFF
>-|TRBV11-2|-|TRBJ1-6
TGTGCCAGCAGCCTCTTCCCTGGGAGCTCCTATAATTCACCCCTCCACTTT
CASSLFPGSSYNSPLHF
>-|TRBV14|TRBD1|TRBJ1-2
TGTGCCAGCAGCCCGAGGACAGGGGGCAAGGCTAACTATGGCTACACCTTC
CASSPRTGGKANYGYTF
>-|TRBV7-6|TRBD2|TRBJ2-7
TGTGCCAGCAGCCCGACGGCGGGGGGGCCCTACGAGCAGTACTTC
CASSPTAGGPYEQYF
>-|TRBV10-3|-|TRBJ1-1
TGTGCCATCAGTGAGCTCGAATTCAGGAACACTGAAGCTTTCTTT
CAISELEFRNTEAFF
>-|TRBV19|TRBD1|TRBJ2-3
TGTGCCACCCGGACAGGGGGCACAGATACGCAGTATTTT
CATRTGGTDTQYF
>-|TRBV5-6|TRBD1|TRBJ2-3
TGTGCCAGCAGCTCACCGGGACAGGGGACCACAGATACGCAGTATTTT
CASSSPGQGTTDTQYF
>-|TRBV27|-|TRBJ1-5
TGTGCCAGCTGGGCAGGCTTTAATCAGCCCCAGCATTTT
CASWAGFNQPQHF
>once|TRBV6-5|-|TRBJ2-5
TGTGCCAGCAGGAGTAGCGAGACCCAGTACTTC
CASRSSETQYF
>once|TRBV5-6|-|TRBJ1-6
TGTGCCAGCAGCTTTGGTTGGGGCACAAACTCACCCCTCCACTTT
CASSFGWGTNSPLHF
>-|TRBV5-4|TRBD1|TRBJ2-1
TGTGCCAGCAGCTGGGTACGCGGGACAGGTCGGAATGAGCAGTTCTTC
CASSWVRGTGRNEQFF
>-|TRBV19|-|TRBJ1-6
TGTGCCAGTACCCTGGGTAGGGGATCTTCACCCCTCCACTTT
CASTLGRGSSPLHF
>-|TRBV5-4|TRBD2|TRBJ2-7
TGTGCCAGCAGCGGGACTAGCGGGGTTCCCTACGAGCAGTACTTC
CASSGTSGVPYEQYF
>once|TRBV7-3|-|TRBJ1-1
TGTGCCAGCAGGAGGGAGGTGAACACTGAAGCTTTCTTT
CASRREVNTEAFF
>-|TRBV10-3|TRBD1|TRBJ1-2
TGTGCCACCCGGGGACAGGGAATTAACTATGGCTACACCTTC
CATRGQGINYGYTF
>few|TRBV5-4|-|TRBJ1-1
TGTGCCAGCAGCCCCCCAGGGGCGGGCACTGAAGCTTTCTTT
CASSPPGAGTEAFF
>-|TRBV30|-|TRBJ1-4
TGTGCCTGGAGTAACAGTCTTAATGAAAAACTGTTTTTT
CAWSNSLNEKLFF
>-|TRBV6-5|TRBD2|TRBJ2-7
TGTGCCAGCAGTCTAGCGGGGGGTTCCTACGAGCAGTACTTC
CASSLAGGSYEQYF
>-|TRBV25-1|-|TRBJ2-3
TGTGCCAGCACGGGTAGCACAGATACGCAGTATTTT
CASTGSTDTQYF
>-|TRBV5-5|TRBD1|TRBJ1-4
TGTGCCAGCAGCTGGCAGGGGGGAGAAGAAAAACTGTTTTTT
CASSWQGGEEKLFF